This T cell receptor beta chain came from a study of radiotherapy plus CTLA-4 blockade in lung cancer. Study-wide results and caveats: After treatment with radiotherapy plus ipilimumab, TCR clones that came from the tumor expanded in blood.

Patients with chemo-refractory metastatic non-small-cell lung cancer received focal radiation plus CTLA-4 blockade with ipilimumab. In the case of this clone: Its target is unknown.

Using immunoSEQ multiplex PCR, the repertoire was profiled, and TCRdb retains in-frame clones only, with some absent. The sample records roughly 130,000 clones, just under 90% being singletons. Germline V CDR1 and CDR2: SGHNT, YYREEE (reference sequence). This CDR3 has 17 residues. Trimming at V came to 4 bases and at J to 7 bases, leaving 17 bases not matched to a gene. The clonotype was recovered from a human donor with non-small cell lung cancer that progressed on radiotherapy plus ipilimumab. The rearrangement links TRBV5-4 to TRBJ2-1; TRBD2 aligns across 7 bases. This sample comprised peripheral blood, obtained from a patient treated with radiotherapy plus ipilimumab. CDR3 region: CASSHRGGGNFRNEQFF. The CDR3 bases are TGTGCCAGCAGCCATCGTGGGGGAGGGAATTTCCGGAATGAGCAGTTCTTC. The complete variable domain, with remaining parts taken from reference TRBV5-4 and TRBJ2-1, reads ETGVTQSPTHLIKTRGQQVTLRCSSQSGHNTVSWYQQALGQGPQFIFQYYREEENGRGNFPPRFSGLQFPNYSSELNVNALELDDSALYLCASSHRGGGNFRNEQFFGPGTRLTVL.